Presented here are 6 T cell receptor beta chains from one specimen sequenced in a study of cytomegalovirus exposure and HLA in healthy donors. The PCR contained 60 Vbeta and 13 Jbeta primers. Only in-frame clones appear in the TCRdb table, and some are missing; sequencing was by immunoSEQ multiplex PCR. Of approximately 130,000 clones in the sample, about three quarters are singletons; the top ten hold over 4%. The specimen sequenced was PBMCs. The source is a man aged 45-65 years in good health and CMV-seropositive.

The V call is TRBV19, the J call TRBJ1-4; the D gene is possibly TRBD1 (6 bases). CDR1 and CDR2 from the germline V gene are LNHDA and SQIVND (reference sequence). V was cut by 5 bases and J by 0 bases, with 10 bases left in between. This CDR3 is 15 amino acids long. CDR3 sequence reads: CASSAGTSTNEKLFF. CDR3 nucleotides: TGTGCCAGTAGTGCCGGGACATCAACTAATGAAAAACTGTTTTTT.

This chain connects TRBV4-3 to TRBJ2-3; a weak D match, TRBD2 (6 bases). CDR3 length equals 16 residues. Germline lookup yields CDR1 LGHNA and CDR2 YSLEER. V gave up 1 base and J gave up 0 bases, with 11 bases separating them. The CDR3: CASSQGGGKSTDTQYF. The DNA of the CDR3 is TGCGCCAGCAGCCAAGGAGGAGGGAAAAGCACAGATACGCAGTATTTT.

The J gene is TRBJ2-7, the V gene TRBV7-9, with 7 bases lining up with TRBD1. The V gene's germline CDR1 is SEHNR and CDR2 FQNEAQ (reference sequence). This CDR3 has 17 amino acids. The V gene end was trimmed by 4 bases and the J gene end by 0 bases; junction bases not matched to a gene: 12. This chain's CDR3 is CASSSILLGQSSYEQYF. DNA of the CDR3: TGTGCCAGCAGCTCAATCCTACTGGGACAGAGCTCCTACGAGCAGTACTTC.

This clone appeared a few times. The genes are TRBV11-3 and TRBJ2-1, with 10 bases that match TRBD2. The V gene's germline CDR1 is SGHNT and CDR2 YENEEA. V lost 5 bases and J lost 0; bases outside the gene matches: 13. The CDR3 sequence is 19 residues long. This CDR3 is CASSHPGSSGGSSYNEQFF. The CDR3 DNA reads TGTGCCAGCAGCCACCCTGGTTCTAGCGGGGGCAGCTCCTACAATGAGCAGTTCTTC.

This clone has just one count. The CDR3 region is CASSQGVVRETQYF. CDR3 nucleotide sequence: TGTGCCAGCTCTCAGGGGGTCGTCCGGGAGACCCAGTACTTC. J is TRBJ2-5 and V is TRBV18; 7 bases line up with TRBD1. V lost 6 bases and J lost 5; bases outside the gene matches: 9. The CDR3 is 14 residues long. Looked up from germline, CDR1 is KGHSH and CDR2 is LQKENI.

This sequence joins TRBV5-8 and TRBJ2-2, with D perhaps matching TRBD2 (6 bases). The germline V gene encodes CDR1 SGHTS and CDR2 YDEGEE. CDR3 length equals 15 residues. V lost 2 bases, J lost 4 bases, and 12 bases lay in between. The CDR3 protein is CASSLFGGSTGELFF. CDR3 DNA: TGTGCCAGCAGCTTATTTGGGGGGAGCACCGGGGAGCTGTTTTTT.